A selection of T cell receptor beta chains follows, all from one sample in a study of STAT5B mutations in CD4+ large granular lymphocyte leukemia. This table comes from immunoSEQ multiplex PCR, and its TCRdb copy is limited to in-frame clones, with some not included. The profile shows some 45,000 clones, around 86% of them singletons. The specimen was CD4+ T cells from blood buffy coats. The receptors originated from a human donor in good health. Each CDR3 is given with its conserved first and last residue. D genes are given only for firm matches. Clone sizes are given selectively: once, few, many, or a class where the clone is expanded.

D gene	V gene	J gene	clone size	CDR3 DNA	CDR3 protein
TRBD2	TRBV19	TRBJ2-1	NA	TGTGCCAGTAGTATAGGTGGGAGGGGCTCCTACAATGAGCAGTTCTTC	CASSIGGRGSYNEQFF
TRBD2	TRBV7-9	TRBJ2-1	NA	TGTGCCAGCAGCTCCATTATGCTAGCGGGAGCCAATGAGCAGTTCTTC	CASSSIMLAGANEQFF
NA	TRBV6-5	TRBJ2-2	NA	NA	CASSYSIVASGAVF
TRBD1	TRBV27	TRBJ2-1	NA	TGTGCCAGCGGGGACTTTTTTCAGGGGGCCCCCAATGAGCAGTTCTTC	CASGDFFQGAPNEQFF
NA	TRBV6-1	TRBJ1-4	NA	TGTGCCAGCAGGTTAGGCGGCCCTAATGAAAAACTGTTTTTT	CASRLGGPNEKLFF
TRBD2	TRBV5-1	TRBJ2-1	NA	TGCGCCAGCAGCTTACCCGGGACTAGCGACTACAATGAGCAGTTCTTC	CASSLPGTSDYNEQFF
NA	TRBV9	TRBJ2-3	NA	TGTGCCAGCAGCGTAGAAACCTATAGCACAGATACGCAGTATTTT	CASSVETYSTDTQYF
NA	TRBV19	TRBJ2-2	NA	TGTGCCAGTAGAAGGGGTGACGGGGAGCTGTTTTTT	CASRRGDGELFF
TRBD1	TRBV7-2	TRBJ1-1	once	TGTGCCAGCAGCTCATACAGGGGGCTCACTGAAGCTTTCTTT	CASSSYRGLTEAFF
NA	TRBV5-1	TRBJ2-7	NA	TGCGCCAGCAGCTTGGCTCCCGACGGGGGCCCCTCCTACGAGCAGTACTTC	CASSLAPDGGPSYEQYF
TRBD1	TRBV7-9	TRBJ1-1	NA	TGTGCCAGCAGGGCACCACAGGGGGGCTCCATGAACACTGAAGCTTTCTTT	CASRAPQGGSMNTEAFF
NA	TRBV6-5	TRBJ1-1	NA	TGTGCCAGCAGCCTTTCTTGGTCCATGAACACTGAAGCTTTCTTT	CASSLSWSMNTEAFF
TRBD2	TRBV11-2	TRBJ2-1	NA	TGTGCCAGCAGCTCTCTAGCGGGAAGCAATGAGCAGTTCTTC	CASSSLAGSNEQFF
TRBD1	TRBV30	TRBJ1-1	NA	TGTGCCTGGAGTTGGGACAGGGCGATGCCTGAAGCTTTCTTT	CAWSWDRAMPEAFF
NA	TRBV11-2	TRBJ1-2	NA	TGTGCCAGCAGCCGGGGCCTTAACTATGGCTACACCTTC	CASSRGLNYGYTF
TRBD1	TRBV7-2	TRBJ2-3	NA	TGTGCCAGCAGCTCAGGACAGGGGGCAGATACGCAGTATTTT	CASSSGQGADTQYF
NA	TRBV14	TRBJ2-1	once	TGTGCCAGCAGCCAAGATCTAAGGAGCTCCTACAATGAGCAGTTCTTC	CASSQDLRSSYNEQFF
TRBD2	TRBV7-9	TRBJ2-7	few	TGTGCCAGCAGCTCAGATTCTTGGGGGGGATACGAGCAGTACTTC	CASSSDSWGGYEQYF
TRBD2	TRBV7-3	TRBJ2-1	once	TGTGCCAGCAGCTGGGGAGGGAATGAGCAGTTCTTC	CASSWGGNEQFF
NA	TRBV28	TRBJ2-1	NA	TGTGCCAGCAGCTCGATGGGGGCTAGCTCCTACAATGAGCAGTTCTTC	CASSSMGASSYNEQFF
TRBD1	TRBV6-5	TRBJ1-1	NA	TGTGCCAGCAGTTACTCAGGGACAGGGGTTAGCACTGAAGCTTTCTTT	CASSYSGTGVSTEAFF
NA	TRBV7-8	TRBJ2-7	NA	TGTGCCAGCAGCTTACGGGGGTTAGGGTCCTACGAGCAGTACTTC	CASSLRGLGSYEQYF
NA	TRBV27	TRBJ1-2	few	TGTGCCAGCAGTTGGTCGACAGGTCGTGGCTACACCTTC	CASSWSTGRGYTF
NA	TRBV19	TRBJ1-5	NA	TGTGCCAGTACCCCCCAGAGTTACAATCAGCCCCAGCATTTT	CASTPQSYNQPQHF
NA	TRBV7-8	TRBJ1-3	NA	TGTGCCAGCAGCTCTAAAGGGTCCCGAAGCTCTGGAAACACCATATATTTT	CASSSKGSRSSGNTIYF
TRBD2	TRBV5-1	TRBJ2-2	NA	TGCGCCAGCAGCTTGGGGGCGGGGGCGAACACCGGGGAGCTGTTTTTT	CASSLGAGANTGELFF
NA	TRBV5-3	TRBJ1-5	NA	TGTGCCAGAAGCTTGCGCAACGACGGCCGGATCAATCAGCCCCAGCATTTT	CARSLRNDGRINQPQHF
NA	TRBV11-2	TRBJ2-5	NA	TGTGCCAGCAGCTTCGACGGGTCGACAGGCCAAGAGACCCAGTACTTC	CASSFDGSTGQETQYF
NA	TRBV30	TRBJ2-1	once	TGTGCCTGGAGTGTACCATTAACAACTCTTTACAATGAGCAGTTCTTC	CAWSVPLTTLYNEQFF
NA	TRBV10-3	TRBJ2-5	once	TGTGCCATCAGTGAGTCGAAAGGGCGGGGTAGGGGAAAAGAGACCCAGTACTTC	CAISESKGRGRGKETQYF
NA	TRBV19	TRBJ1-2	NA	TGTGCCAGTAGCCGACCCGGGGAAGGGTATGGCTACACCTTC	CASSRPGEGYGYTF
TRBD1	TRBV6-1	TRBJ2-3	NA	TGTGCCAGCAGTGCGCGCGGACAGGGGAGGGGCACAGATACGCAGTATTTT	CASSARGQGRGTDTQYF
NA	TRBV6-5	TRBJ2-3	NA	TGTGCCAGCAGACAGGCGGGGAATACGCAGTATTTT	CASRQAGNTQYF
NA	TRBV7-9	TRBJ1-3	once	TGTGCCAGCAGCCCCCGTTGGAGCTCTGGAAACACCATATATTTT	CASSPRWSSGNTIYF
NA	TRBV5-1	TRBJ1-2	NA	TGCGCCAGCAGCCGGGAGGGTGGGCATGGCTACACCTTC	CASSREGGHGYTF
TRBD2	TRBV6-5	TRBJ2-5	NA	TGTGCCAGCAGTTCCTGGACTAGCTCCGGCGAGACCCAGTACTTC	CASSSWTSSGETQYF